This T cell receptor beta chain was recovered during a study of cytomegalovirus exposure and HLA in healthy donors. The CDR3 is 14 amino acids. The trim removed 3 bases at V and 3 bases at J, leaving 4 bases unmatched. CDR1 is SGHNT, CDR2 YENEEA, per germline. The PCR had 60 Vbeta and 13 Jbeta primers. The repertoire was sequenced with immunoSEQ multiplex PCR; TCRdb's copy has only in-frame clones and lacks some. This sample yields over 55,000 clones, of which roughly 80% are seen a single time; around 1.5% belongs to the top ten. Sequenced: PBMCs. This rearrangement joins TRBV11-3 to TRBJ2-7, with 8 bases that match TRBD1. The receptor was derived from a man aged 35-49 years in good health and CMV-seronegative. CDR3 sequence reads: CASSFGTGIYEQYF. Written as DNA, the CDR3 is TGTGCCAGCAGCTTCGGGACAGGTATCTACGAGCAGTACTTC.